The 24 T cell receptor beta chains given below trace back to one sample, sequenced in a study of cytomegalovirus exposure and HLA in healthy donors. In the PCR, 60 Vbeta and 13 Jbeta primers were used. Here immunoSEQ multiplex PCR was the method, and the copy in TCRdb shows in-frame clones only, minus some. Among 150,000 to 200,000 clones, roughly 79% were seen once, and the ten largest hold 4% to 5%. Material for sequencing was PBMCs. The receptors stem from a young woman in good health and CMV-seropositive.

This chain joins TRBV5-4 and TRBJ2-3; 7 positions agree with TRBD1. Per germline, CDR1 SGHNT and CDR2 YYREEE (reference sequence). This CDR3 is 14 amino acids long. V lost 2 bases to trimming and J lost 6 bases; unmatched junction nucleotides: 6. CDR3 amino acids: CASSLRGGRDTQYF. The CDR3 bases are TGTGCCAGCAGCTTACGAGGGGGCCGGGATACGCAGTATTTT.

The rearrangement uses TRBV6-5 and TRBJ2-5; 8 bases are shared with TRBD1. The ends lost 5 bases at V and 0 bases at J; junction bases unmatched: 2. Germline assignment: CDR1 MNHEY and CDR2 SVGAGI. The CDR3 covers 14 residues. DNA of the CDR3: TGTGCCAGCAGTGAGGACAGGGACCAAGAGACCCAGTACTTC. It translates to CASSEDRDQETQYF.

This chain joins TRBV15 and TRBJ1-6; the match to TRBD1 covers 8 bases. CDR1 is LNHNV and CDR2 is YYDKDF in the germline V gene (reference sequence). J lost 8 bases, V lost 5 bases, and 2 bases had no gene match. The CDR3 runs to 13 residues. The CDR3 DNA sequence: TGTGCCACCAGCCCGGACAGGGATTCACCCCTCCACTTT. It codes for CATSPDRDSPLHF.

The CDR3 DNA is TGTGCCAGCAGTCCCGGGACAGGGTACGAGACCCAGTACTTC. This codes for CASSPGTGYETQYF. The chain carries TRBV7-7 and TRBJ2-5, with 9 bases lining up with TRBD1. This CDR3 comprises 14 residues. Germline V gives CDR1 SSHAT, CDR2 FNYEAQ (reference sequence). V shed 6 bases and J 5 bases; nucleotides not matched to a gene: 7.

The sample holds one count of this clone. This chain connects TRBV19 to TRBJ1-1; D possibly corresponds to TRBD1 (5 bases). V lost 3 bases and J lost 2, with 13 bases in between. Germline V gives CDR1 LNHDA, CDR2 SQIVND (reference sequence). The CDR3 runs to 15 residues. CDR3 bases: TGTGCCAGTAGTATCCACAGAGACAGCAACACTGAAGCTTTCTTT. Protein sequence: CASSIHRDSNTEAFF.

The chain has TRBV4-1 and TRBJ2-7; 9 bases match TRBD1. The junction had 5 bases not matched to a gene; V was cut back by 1 base and J by 4 bases. The germline V gene encodes CDR1 MGHRA and CDR2 YSYEKL. This CDR3 region has 15 residues. The CDR3 region is CASSQAGTGTYEQYF. CDR3 bases: TGCGCCAGCAGCCAAGCCGGGACAGGGACGTACGAGCAGTACTTC.

The J gene is TRBJ2-7, the V gene TRBV14; the match to TRBD2 covers 8 bases. CDR3 size: 16 residues. V was pared by 0 bases and J by 3 bases, with 7 bases of the junction left unmatched. CDR1 and CDR2 from the germline V gene are SGHDN and FVKESK. The DNA for the CDR3 is TGTGCCAGCAGCCAAGACAGGGTCCGGGGGGGCTACGAGCAGTACTTC. Its translation is CASSQDRVRGGYEQYF.

The CDR3 coding sequence is TGTGCCAGCAGCTTGCGGACAGGAGAAATCAATGAGCAGTTCTTC. Protein product: CASSLRTGEINEQFF. This chain uses TRBV13 with TRBJ2-1; 7 positions agree with TRBD1. Unmatched junction bases numbered 8, after V lost 3 bases and J lost 6 bases. Per germline, CDR1 PRHDT and CDR2 FYEKMQ (reference sequence). The CDR3 is made up of 15 amino acids.

This chain joins TRBV6-1 and TRBJ1-2; TRBD1 aligns across 7 bases. V was pared by 4 bases and J by 5 bases, with 4 bases of the junction left unmatched. There are 13 residues in the CDR3. The germline CDR1 and CDR2 sequences are MNHNS and SASEGT. The CDR3 spells CASSGHRGYGYTF. The CDR3 DNA is TGTGCCAGCAGTGGCCACAGGGGTTATGGCTACACCTTC.

This clone was detected only once. The chain employs TRBV5-8 and TRBJ1-4; 9 bases match TRBD1. Germline V gives CDR1 SGHTS, CDR2 YDEGEE. The CDR3 runs to 15 residues. The V and J ends lost 3 bases and 7 bases, in that order; junction bases with no gene match: 7. The CDR3: CASSSPGQGFEKLFF. The CDR3 nucleotides are TGTGCCAGCAGCTCACCGGGACAGGGATTTGAAAAACTGTTTTTT.

V gene TRBV19 combines with J gene TRBJ2-7; D is perhaps TRBD1 (6 bases). Germline assignment: CDR1 LNHDA and CDR2 SQIVND (reference sequence). Trimming took off 9 bases at V and 0 bases at J, with 12 bases between the two ends. The CDR3 covers 13 residues. The CDR3 here is CASRQATSYEQYF. As DNA, the CDR3 is TGTGCCAGCCGACAGGCGACCTCCTACGAGCAGTACTTC. The full variable domain, completed using reference TRBV19 and TRBJ2-7, is DGGITQSPKYLFRKEGQNVTLSCEQNLNHDAMYWYRQDPGQGLRLIYYSQIVNDFQKGDIAEGYSVSREKKESFPLTVTSAQKNPTAFYLCASRQATSYEQYFGPGTRLTVT.

The gene calls are TRBV2 and TRBJ2-7; 12 nucleotides line up with TRBD1. The CDR3 runs 16 residues. CDR1 and CDR2 from the germline V gene are SNHLY and FYNNEI. CDR3 in DNA: TGTGCGATCTTATGGGGACAGGGGGCGCGTGGGAGGGAGCAGTACTTC. As protein: CAILWGQGARGREQYF.

The chain carries TRBV7-9 and TRBJ2-5; possible D gene TRBD2, 5 bases. Trimming pared 1 base from V and 2 bases from J, leaving 17 bases between. CDR1 and CDR2 (germline): SEHNR, FQNEAQ (reference sequence). CDR3 length: 17 amino acids. The CDR3 nucleotides are TGTGCCAGCAGCTTAGGTCTTTCCGCCGGGGTGCAAGAGACCCAGTACTTC. Translation gives CASSLGLSAGVQETQYF.

This chain uses TRBV7-8 with TRBJ2-2; D uncertain. CDR3 length equals 14 residues. From germline, CDR1 is SGHVS and CDR2 FQNEAQ. With 2 bases removed from V and 5 bases from J, the gap between germline ends came to 9 bases. CDR3 residues: CASSLSVQTGELFF. The CDR3 nucleotides read TGTGCCAGCAGCTTATCGGTCCAAACCGGGGAGCTGTTTTTT.

The J gene is TRBJ2-7, the V gene TRBV18; D possibly corresponds to TRBD1 (6 bases). Germline lookup yields CDR1 KGHSH and CDR2 LQKENI. The CDR3 is 13 amino acids. Trimming left V 4 bases short and J 4 bases short, with 11 bases between. CDR3 DNA sequence: TGTGCCAGCTCACTAGGACAGTCTTACGAGCAGTACTTC. Residues: CASSLGQSYEQYF.

The V and J genes are TRBV6-5 and TRBJ1-4, with D tentatively TRBD1 (5 bases). The length of the CDR3 is 15 residues. CDR1 and CDR2 (germline): MNHEY, SVGAGI. Trimming removed 8 bases from V and 8 bases from J, with 21 bases in between. CDR3 region: CASGLGGNEDEKLFF. The DNA of the CDR3 is TGTGCCAGCGGTCTGGGGGGTAATGAGGACGAAAAACTGTTTTTT.

The chain couples TRBV28 to TRBJ2-7; a possible D gene is TRBD2 (5 bases). This CDR3 has 14 residues. V lost 3 bases to trimming and J lost 9 bases, with 18 bases between them. From germline, CDR1 is MDHEN and CDR2 SYDVKM. The CDR3, as DNA: TGTGCCAGCAGTTTCCCGGGAACCCCCCTGTTGCAGTACTTC. This translates into CASSFPGTPLLQYF.

This clone was detected only a few times. The CDR3, as DNA: TGTGCCAGCAACCCCGAGGTGGGGGACTACTCTGGAAACACCATATATTTT. Its protein product is CASNPEVGDYSGNTIYF. The rearrangement links TRBV28 to TRBJ1-3, with D tentatively TRBD1 (5 bases). Germline V gene sequence: CDR1 MDHEN, CDR2 SYDVKM. Deletions cut 7 bases from V and 0 bases from J, with 19 bases between. The CDR3 loop spans 17 amino acids.

V and J are TRBV7-2 and TRBJ1-6; the match to TRBD1 covers 9 bases. The CDR3 is 16 amino acids. CDR1 and CDR2 (germline): SGHTA, FQGNSA. V dropped 3 bases and J dropped 7; count of bases not matched to a gene: 7. This CDR3 is CASSFDTGQGNSPLHF. The CDR3 DNA is TGTGCCAGCAGCTTCGATACCGGACAGGGGAATTCACCCCTCCACTTT.

This chain connects TRBV6-1 to TRBJ1-1; D is possibly TRBD1 (5 bases). The CDR3 runs 15 residues. The germline V gene encodes CDR1 MNHNS and CDR2 SASEGT. Trimming removed 3 bases at V and 4 bases at J, with 15 bases between. CDR3 bases: TGTGCCAGCAGTGATTTGGGAGGGGAGGGCACTGAAGCTTTCTTT. Translating it yields CASSDLGGEGTEAFF.

The rearrangement links TRBV14 to TRBJ2-1; TRBD2 might be the D (5 bases). The CDR3 extends over 13 amino acids. Trimming took off 1 base at V and 8 bases at J, with 9 bases between the two ends. Germline V gene data show CDR1 as SGHDN and CDR2 as FVKESK. CDR3 in amino acids: CASSQGAGYEQFF. The CDR3 DNA sequence: TGTGCCAGCAGCCAAGGGGCGGGTTATGAGCAGTTCTTC.

The rearrangement links TRBV13 to TRBJ2-1, with D possibly being TRBD2 (7 bases). With 5 bases removed from V and 8 bases from J, the gap between germline ends came to 16 bases. The CDR3 has 14 residues. Germline V CDR1 and CDR2: PRHDT, FYEKMQ (reference sequence). The chain's CDR3 is CASSPYTGGHEQFF. The CDR3 DNA sequence: TGTGCCAGCAGCCCATATACCGGGGGGCATGAGCAGTTCTTC. Combining the CDR3 with reference TRBV13 and TRBJ2-1 gives the whole variable domain AAGVIQSPRHLIKEKRETATLKCYPIPRHDTVYWYQQGPGQDPQFLISFYEKMQSDKGSIPDRFSAQQFSDYHSELNMSSLELGDSALYFCASSPYTGGHEQFFGPGTRLTVL.

A note on this clone: Other DNA sequences from this sample encode an identical CDR3 as well. The CDR3 region has the DNA TGTGCCAGCAGACTACAGGGTTGGAACACTGAAGCTTTCTTT. It specifies CASRLQGWNTEAFF. The V gene is TRBV28, the J gene TRBJ1-1; TRBD1 might be the D (6 bases). V was trimmed by 6 bases and J by 1 base, leaving 12 bases between them. Germline V lookup: CDR1 MDHEN, CDR2 SYDVKM. This CDR3 has 14 amino acids.

This chain links TRBV30 with TRBJ1-2; no reliable D call. Germline values: CDR1 GTSNPN, CDR2 SVGIG (reference sequence). V shed 2 bases and J shed 6 bases, with 10 bases lying between them. There are 12 residues in the CDR3. The chain's CDR3 is CAWSRDIHGYTF. The CDR3 nucleotides read TGTGCCTGGAGTCGTGACATCCATGGCTACACCTTC.